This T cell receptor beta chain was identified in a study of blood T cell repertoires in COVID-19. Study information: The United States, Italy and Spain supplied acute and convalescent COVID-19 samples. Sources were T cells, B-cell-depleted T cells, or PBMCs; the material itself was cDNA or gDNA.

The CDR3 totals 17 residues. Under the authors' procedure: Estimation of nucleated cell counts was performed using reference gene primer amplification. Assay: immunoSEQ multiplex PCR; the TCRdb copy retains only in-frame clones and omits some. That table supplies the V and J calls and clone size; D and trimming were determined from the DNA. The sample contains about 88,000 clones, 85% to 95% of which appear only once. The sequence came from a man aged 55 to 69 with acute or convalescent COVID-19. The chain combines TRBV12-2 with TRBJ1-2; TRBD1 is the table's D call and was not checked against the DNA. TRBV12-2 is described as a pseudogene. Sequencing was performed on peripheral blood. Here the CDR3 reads CASRLASTESSNYGYTF. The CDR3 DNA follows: TGTGCAAGTCGCTTAGCTTCGACAGAGTCGTCTAACTATGGCTACACCTTC.